The 27 T cell receptor beta chains in this list originate from one sample, sequenced in a study of blood T cell repertoires in COVID-19. This table comes from immunoSEQ multiplex PCR, and its TCRdb copy is limited to in-frame clones, with some not included. The sample includes more than 90,000 clones, approximately 80% of them seen just once. Sequenced: peripheral blood. The receptor set was obtained from a human donor in a cohort sampled during active COVID-19.

V and J are TRBV12-3 or TRBV12-4 and TRBJ1-2; 9 nucleotides agree with TRBD1. The V and J ends lost 1 base and 9 bases, in that order; junction bases with no gene match: 3. This CDR3 contains 13 residues. The CDR3 nucleotides are TGTGCCAGCAGTTTAGACAGGGGGCCAAGCTACACCTTC. It codes for CASSLDRGPSYTF.

The chain carries TRBV18 and TRBJ1-5, with TRBD1 matching over 8 bases. The CDR3 length is 14 residues. Germline loops: CDR1 KGHSH, CDR2 LQKENI. With V trimmed by 4 bases and J by 2 bases, 1 base remained unmatched. CDR3 DNA sequence: TGTGCCAGCTCACAGGGACAGGGCAATCAGCCCCAGCATTTT. As protein: CASSQGQGNQPQHF.

The gene calls are TRBV19 and TRBJ1-3; D gene unclear. Germline V gene sequence: CDR1 LNHDA, CDR2 SQIVND (reference sequence). The CDR3 consists of 13 residues. The V and J ends lost 7 bases and 2 bases respectively, with 9 bases between them. CDR3 nucleotide sequence: TGTGCCAGTACGGAGAAAACTGGAAACACCATATATTTT. Its protein product is CASTEKTGNTIYF. The variable domain in full, completed from reference TRBV19 and TRBJ1-3, reads DGGITQSPKYLFRKEGQNVTLSCEQNLNHDAMYWYRQDPGQGLRLIYYSQIVNDFQKGDIAEGYSVSREKKESFPLTVTSAQKNPTAFYLCASTEKTGNTIYFGEGSWLTVV.

The chain combines TRBV7-9 with TRBJ2-7; 12 nucleotides align to TRBD1. This CDR3 spans 17 amino acids. Germline CDR1 is SEHNR and CDR2 is FQNEAQ (reference sequence). V trimming: 3 bases; J trimming: 1 base; junction bases outside the gene matches: 7. The CDR3 DNA follows: TGTGCCAGCAGCTTCCGAGGGGGACAGGGGGCTTCCTACGAGCAGTACTTC. Its translation is CASSFRGGQGASYEQYF.

The rearrangement links TRBV27 to TRBJ1-4, with D tentatively TRBD1 (6 bases). Trimming cost V 2 bases and J 8 bases, with 18 bases left between them. Germline-derived CDR1 and CDR2 are MNHEY and SMNVEV (reference sequence). CDR3 length equals 16 residues. The CDR3 sequence is CASSLHRDTGKEKLFF. CDR3 sequence (DNA): TGTGCCAGCAGTTTACACCGGGACACGGGCAAGGAAAAACTGTTTTTT.

The chain employs TRBV3-1 (or the pseudogene TRBV3-2) and TRBJ2-7; 12 bases are a match to TRBD2. CDR1 and CDR2 from the germline V gene are LGHDT and YNNKEL (reference sequence). Unmatched junction bases numbered 4, after V lost 3 bases and J lost 4 bases. This CDR3 comprises 15 residues. Here the CDR3 DNA reads TGTGCCAGCAGCCACCTACTAGCGGGAGGTTACGAGCAGTACTTC. Amino acids: CASSHLLAGGYEQYF.

The genes are TRBV5-6 and TRBJ2-6, with 11 positions matching TRBD1. The V segment lost 1 base and the J segment 4 bases; nucleotides outside the gene matches: 7. CDR1 is SGHDT, CDR2 YYEEEE, per germline. This CDR3 comprises 18 residues. Here the CDR3 DNA reads TGTGCCAGCAGCTTGTTTCGGACAGGGGGCCCCGGGGCCAACGTCCTGACTTTC. It is translated as CASSLFRTGGPGANVLTF.

V and J are TRBV18 and TRBJ2-1; 14 bases align to TRBD2. Germline CDR1 reads KGHSH; CDR2 reads LQKENI. V trimming: 6 bases; J trimming: 0 bases; junction bases outside the gene matches: 13. This CDR3 has 20 amino acids. For the CDR3, the DNA is TGTGCCAGCTCGGGGAGATCCGGGACTAGCGGGGGCAGCTCCTACAATGAGCAGTTCTTC. Amino acid sequence: CASSGRSGTSGGSSYNEQFF.

This chain links TRBV5-1 with TRBJ1-5; D possibly corresponds to TRBD1 (5 bases). The germline V and J ends were trimmed by 0 bases and 4 bases, with 11 bases remaining between them. This CDR3 region has 15 residues. CDR1 and CDR2 (germline): SGHRS, YFSETQ. CDR3 sequence (DNA): TGCGCCAGCAGCTTGGGAGAGCACAGGAATCAGCCCCAGCATTTT. Translation gives CASSLGEHRNQPQHF. The full variable domain, in which reference TRBV5-1 and TRBJ1-5 provide the parts outside the CDR3, is KAGVTQTPRYLIKTRGQQVTLSCSPISGHRSVSWYQQTPGQGLQFLFEYFSETQRNKGNFPGRFSGRQFSNSRSEMNVSTLELGDSALYLCASSLGEHRNQPQHFGDGTRLSIL.

The chain links TRBV7-3 to TRBJ1-6, with TRBD1 identical over 7 bases. V was pared by 1 base and J by 8 bases, with 8 bases of the junction left unmatched. The CDR3 length is 16 residues. Germline CDR1 and CDR2: SGHTA and FQGTGA. The CDR3: CASSLRGPGQHSPLHF. The CDR3 DNA follows: TGTGCCAGCAGCTTAAGAGGTCCGGGACAGCATTCACCCCTCCACTTT.

The chain has TRBV3-1 (or the pseudogene TRBV3-2) and TRBJ2-5; TRBD2 agrees at 13 bases. V lost 8 bases, J lost 4 bases, and 7 bases stayed unmatched. This CDR3 spans 15 amino acids. Per germline, CDR1 LGHDT and CDR2 YNNKEL (reference sequence). DNA of the CDR3: TGTGCCAGCCGAGGACTAGCGGGAGCGCGAGAGACCCAGTACTTC. Protein: CASRGLAGARETQYF.

The chain carries TRBV18 and TRBJ1-5; no clear D. There are 15 residues in the CDR3. Germline V gives CDR1 KGHSH, CDR2 LQKENI. The V and J ends lost 4 bases and 0 bases respectively, with 10 bases between them. As DNA, the CDR3 is TGTGCCAGCTCACAGACACGATATAGCAATCAGCCCCAGCATTTT. It specifies CASSQTRYSNQPQHF.

The genes are TRBV4-1 and TRBJ1-2; D not certain. The CDR3 consists of 16 residues. Trimming removed 0 bases from V and 5 bases from J, with 16 bases in between. CDR1 and CDR2 (germline): MGHRA, YSYEKL. The CDR3 loop is CASSQEAGLSGYGYTF. CDR3 coding DNA: TGCGCCAGCAGCCAAGAAGCGGGTCTTTCGGGGTATGGCTACACCTTC.

This clone has a single count. The chain couples TRBV5-6 to TRBJ1-5, with 8 bases lining up with TRBD1. V trimming: 0 bases; J trimming: 5 bases; junction bases outside the gene matches: 7. CDR1 and CDR2 from the germline V gene are SGHDT and YYEEEE. The CDR3 loop spans 16 amino acids. CDR3 residues: CASSLGPGGNYQPQHF. The CDR3 DNA reads TGTGCCAGCAGCTTGGGGCCAGGGGGCAATTATCAGCCCCAGCATTTT.

This chain connects TRBV7-9 to TRBJ1-6; a weak D match, TRBD1 (6 bases). Germline lookup yields CDR1 SEHNR and CDR2 FQNEAQ (reference sequence). The CDR3 is made up of 16 amino acids. V shed 1 base and J shed 9 bases, with 16 bases lying between them. The chain's CDR3 is CASSLGRQGPISPLHF. The CDR3 DNA follows: TGTGCCAGCAGCTTAGGGAGGCAGGGGCCGATTTCACCCCTCCACTTT.

This chain links TRBV14 with TRBJ2-7; no definite D call. V was trimmed by 5 bases and J by 3 bases, leaving 14 bases between them. The CDR3 spans 14 residues. CDR1 is SGHDN and CDR2 is FVKESK in the germline V gene. Here the CDR3 reads CASSSRLGFYEQYF. The CDR3 nucleotides are TGTGCCAGCAGCTCAAGACTTGGTTTCTACGAGCAGTACTTC.

V gene TRBV6-5 combines with J gene TRBJ1-1; 7 bases agree with TRBD1. Trimming removed 6 bases from V and 3 bases from J; junction bases left unmatched: 7. The germline V gene encodes CDR1 MNHEY and CDR2 SVGAGI. The CDR3 spans 14 residues. The CDR3 protein is CASSQPGGYTEAFF. In nucleotides, the CDR3 is TGTGCCAGCAGCCAACCAGGGGGTTACACTGAAGCTTTCTTT.

The rearrangement joins TRBV18 to TRBJ2-1, with 10 bases aligning to TRBD2. The CDR3 sequence is 15 residues long. The ends lost 6 bases at V and 1 base at J; junction bases unmatched: 3. CDR1 and CDR2 (germline): KGHSH, LQKENI. CDR3 amino acids: CASSPAGGSYNEQFF. The CDR3 DNA is TGTGCCAGCTCTCCAGCGGGAGGGTCCTACAATGAGCAGTTCTTC. The full variable domain, completed using reference TRBV18 and TRBJ2-1, is NAGVMQNPRHLVRRRGQEARLRCSPMKGHSHVYWYRQLPEEGLKFMVYLQKENIIDESGMPKERFSAEFPKEGPSILRIQQVVRGDSAAYFCASSPAGGSYNEQFFGPGTRLTVL.

The chain employs TRBV19 and TRBJ1-5; a weak D match, TRBD1 (6 bases). Trimming shortened V by 6 bases and J by 7 bases, and 16 bases separated the two germline ends. The V gene's germline CDR1 is LNHDA and CDR2 SQIVND (reference sequence). The CDR3 is 14 amino acids. The CDR3 loop reads CASSITGRDQPQHF. CDR3 bases: TGTGCCAGTAGCATAACAGGGAGGGACCAGCCCCAGCATTTT.

The rearrangement joins TRBV3-1 (or the pseudogene TRBV3-2) to TRBJ2-2; D is perhaps TRBD1 (6 bases). V was cut by 0 bases and J by 6 bases, with 20 bases left in between. CDR3 length: 18 amino acids. CDR1 and CDR2 from the germline V gene are LGHDT and YNNKEL (reference sequence). The CDR3 nucleotides read TGTGCCAGCAGCCAAGAGTGGCGAACAGGGTTCGTTGCCGGGGAGCTGTTTTTT. It codes for CASSQEWRTGFVAGELFF.

This clone was recorded many times. The rearrangement joins TRBV5-5 to TRBJ2-2, with 13 bases fitting TRBD2. Germline values: CDR1 SGHKS, CDR2 YYEKEE (reference sequence). With V trimmed by 3 bases and J by 5 bases, 4 bases remained unmatched. This CDR3 spans 16 amino acids. CDR3: CASSSRLAGGTGELFF. In nucleotides, the CDR3 is TGTGCCAGCAGCTCCCGACTAGCGGGAGGAACCGGGGAGCTGTTTTTT. Full variable domain (missing parts from reference TRBV5-5 and TRBJ2-2): DAGVTQSPTHLIKTRGQQVTLRCSPISGHKSVSWYQQVLGQGPQFIFQYYEKEERGRGNFPDRFSARQFPNYSSELNVNALLLGDSALYLCASSSRLAGGTGELFFGEGSRLTVL.

The chain carries TRBV7-2 and TRBJ1-4; 12 bases align to TRBD1. Germline trimming cut 3 bases from V and 1 base from J; bases unmatched to any gene: 3. Germline loops: CDR1 SGHTA, CDR2 FQGNSA. This CDR3 has 17 residues. In nucleotides, the CDR3 is TGTGCCAGCAGCTTCGGGACAGGGGGCGGAACTAATGAAAAACTGTTTTTT. Translation: CASSFGTGGGTNEKLFF.

The rearrangement uses TRBV5-1 and TRBJ2-6, with TRBD1 matching 7 bases. Germline lookup yields CDR1 SGHRS and CDR2 YFSETQ. The V gene end was trimmed by 1 base and the J gene end by 0 bases; junction bases not matched to a gene: 7. CDR3 size: 18 residues. In nucleotides, the CDR3 is TGCGCCAGCAGCTTGAGGTTCGGGACAGACTCTGGGGCCAACGTCCTGACTTTC. As protein: CASSLRFGTDSGANVLTF.

The chain employs TRBV5-8 and TRBJ2-1, with D possibly matching TRBD2 (6 bases). Germline V gene data show CDR1 as SGHTS and CDR2 as YDEGEE. The CDR3 has 15 amino acids. The germline V and J ends were trimmed by 1 base and 2 bases, with 10 bases remaining between them. CDR3 DNA sequence: TGTGCCAGCAGCTTGACGGGGGTCACCTACAATGAGCAGTTCTTC. Amino acids: CASSLTGVTYNEQFF.

The chain employs TRBV7-2 and TRBJ2-6, with D tentatively TRBD1 (5 bases). V lost 5 bases and J 0 bases, leaving 11 bases between the germline ends. The CDR3 spans 16 residues. CDR1 is SGHTA, CDR2 FQGNSA, per germline. The DNA of the CDR3 is TGTGCCAGCAGCCAGACAGTTTTCTCTGGGGCCAACGTCCTGACTTTC. Translated, it gives CASSQTVFSGANVLTF. The full variable domain, in which reference TRBV7-2 and TRBJ2-6 provide the parts outside the CDR3, is GAGVSQSPSNKVTEKGKDVELRCDPISGHTALYWYRQSLGQGLEFLIYFQGNSAPDKSGLPSDRFSAERTGGSVSTLTIQRTQQEDSAVYLCASSQTVFSGANVLTFGAGSRLTVL.

This clone has more than one count but fewer than ten. The gene calls are TRBV27 and TRBJ2-3; 13 bases map to TRBD2. This CDR3 contains 16 residues. V lost 8 bases, J lost 4 bases, and 9 bases stayed unmatched. The germline gives CDR1 MNHEY, CDR2 SMNVEV (reference sequence). CDR3 loop: CASSPLAGGPSDTQYF. CDR3 sequence (DNA): TGTGCCAGCTCACCACTAGCGGGGGGGCCTTCAGATACGCAGTATTTT.

This clone was recorded only once. The chain has TRBV7-6 and TRBJ1-3; D ambiguous. V lost 1 base, J lost 1 base, and 11 bases lay in between. The V gene's germline CDR1 is SGHVS and CDR2 FNYEAQ. The CDR3 loop spans 16 amino acids. CDR3 in amino acids: CASSLVPGSSGNTIYF. In DNA, the CDR3 is TGTGCCAGCAGCTTAGTTCCGGGGAGTTCTGGAAACACCATATATTTT.